Described below is a single T cell receptor beta chain sequence and its context. This record belongs to a study of healthy donors' naive CD4 and CD8 T cells. TCR libraries were built from approximately 0.45 ug of total RNA by linear amplification. TCRdb re-called the reads with MiXCR, one entry per CDR3 protein. The profile shows roughly 200,000 distinct CDR3 sequences, over 60% of them singletons. The CDR3 has 14 residues. Trimming shortened V by 2 bases and J by 6 bases, and 14 bases separated the two germline ends. CDR1 is SGHKS, CDR2 YYEKEE, per germline (reference sequence). The receptor's source is a pool of human donors in good health; the sample pools cells from several healthy donors. Material for sequencing was naive CD4+ and CD8+ T cells sorted from blood, pooled from several donors. This chain links TRBV5-5 with TRBJ1-2; D call uncertain. CDR3 in amino acids: CASSFGPDADGYTF. CDR3 coding DNA: TGTGCCAGCAGCTTCGGGCCGGACGCTGATGGCTACACCTTC.